This T cell receptor (beta chain) was sequenced during a study of molecular identifiers for immune sequencing clone quantification. J was trimmed by 6 bases and V by 6 bases; bases with no gene match: 7. Germline V gives CDR1 LNHDA, CDR2 SQIVND (reference sequence). The CDR3 is 14 amino acids. Libraries of bulk TCR were made by previously described methods (with listed TCR primers). MiXCR, run by TCRdb on the PCR reads, gives a single entry per CDR3 protein. The sample holds 490,000 or so distinct CDR3 sequences; 20% to 25% are singletons and the top ten take approximately 0.84%. Sequencing input: naive CD8+ T cells from blood, with Jurkat cell RNA spiked in. Subset noted: FACS-sorted CD8+CD4-CCR7+CD45RA+ naive T cells. V and J are TRBV19 and TRBJ1-5; 8 bases agree with TRBD1. The sequence derives from a human donor in good health. Some libraries in this study had Jurkat cell RNA spiked in. The DNA of the CDR3 is TGTGCCAGTAGCCCGACAGGGGCGGGTCAGCCCCAGCATTTT. Encoded protein: CASSPTGAGQPQHF.